Below, one T cell receptor (beta chain) is given with its context. What it recognizes is unknown. With a J-beta primer mix and a sample-barcoded 5' primer, a second PCR ran 7 to 11 cycles. MiXCR was run by TCRdb on the 5' RACE reads, yielding one entry per CDR3 protein. This table holds nearly 1 million distinct CDR3 sequences, roughly 51% found once. A minimum of 5.5 micrograms of total RNA was extracted per sample. The sample originates from a study of blood T cells in healthy people across ages. Regarding the study as a whole: Strong correlation was found linking TCR beta diversity to naive T cell percentage.

The sequence derives from a woman aged 55-70 years in good health. Sequenced input: blood.

The CDR3 loop is CASKFPGQVDNEQFF. In DNA, the CDR3 is TGTGCCAGTAAGTTCCCGGGACAGGTAGACAATGAGCAGTTCTTC. This chain uses TRBV28 with TRBJ2-1; 8 bases are a match to TRBD1. With 9 bases clipped from V and 5 bases from J, the junction kept 12 bases outside the gene matches. Germline V lookup: CDR1 MDHEN, CDR2 SYDVKM. The CDR3 has 15 amino acids.